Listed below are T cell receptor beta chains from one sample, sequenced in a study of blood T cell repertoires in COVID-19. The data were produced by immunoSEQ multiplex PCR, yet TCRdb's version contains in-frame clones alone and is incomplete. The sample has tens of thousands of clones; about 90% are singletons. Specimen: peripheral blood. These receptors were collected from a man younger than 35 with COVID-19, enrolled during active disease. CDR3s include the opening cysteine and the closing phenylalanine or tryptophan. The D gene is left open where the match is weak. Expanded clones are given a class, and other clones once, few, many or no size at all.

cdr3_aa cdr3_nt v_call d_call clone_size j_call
CASGRDFSNQPQHF TGTGCCAGCGGCCGGGACTTTAGCAATCAGCCCCAGCATTTT TRBV27 . . TRBJ1-5
CASSLLGPPGQQSYEQYF TGTGCCAGCAGCTTATTGGGGCCCCCGGGACAGCAATCCTACGAGCAGTACTTC TRBV13 TRBD1 once TRBJ2-7
CASSQDLPPSIGDEQFF TGTGCCAGCAGCCAAGATCTCCCACCCTCAATCGGAGATGAGCAGTTCTTC TRBV3-1/TRBV3-2 . . TRBJ2-1
CSVQLAGGTISYEQFF TGCAGCGTCCAACTAGCGGGAGGGACAATCAGCTATGAGCAGTTCTTC TRBV29-1 TRBD2 . TRBJ2-1
CASSEVIARDEQYF TGTGCCAGCAGTGAAGTGATAGCCCGGGACGAGCAGTACTTC TRBV2 . . TRBJ2-7
CASSLVRYNEQFF TGTGCCAGCAGCTTGGTTCGCTACAATGAGCAGTTCTTC TRBV5-6 . . TRBJ2-1
CASSRLAGYEQFF TGTGCCAGCAGTCGACTAGCTGGTTATGAGCAGTTCTTC TRBV27 TRBD2 . TRBJ2-1
CASSLGGSSYEQYF TGCGCCAGCAGCTTGGGAGGGAGCTCCTACGAGCAGTACTTC TRBV5-1 . . TRBJ2-7
CASSTGTGVTYEQYF TGTGCCAGCAGTACCGGGACAGGGGTTACCTACGAGCAGTACTTC TRBV28 TRBD1 . TRBJ2-7
CASSRREETQYF TGTGCCAGCAGCCGCAGGGAAGAGACCCAGTACTTC TRBV13 . . TRBJ2-5
CASRASNYGYTF TGTGCCAGCAGGGCATCTAACTATGGCTACACCTTC TRBV9 . . TRBJ1-2
CAISADRLNLLLF TGTGCCATCAGTGCTGACAGGCTGAACTTACTGCTTTTT TRBV10-3 . . TRBJ1-4
CASSYLSLTGELFF TGTGCCAGCAGTTACTTGTCCTTGACCGGGGAGCTGTTTTTT TRBV6-5 . . TRBJ2-2
CASRSHGGNYGYTF TGCGCCAGCCGCTCCCACGGGGGTAACTATGGCTACACCTTC TRBV5-1 . . TRBJ1-2
CASSYLTGPYGYTF TGTGCCAGCAGTTACTTGACAGGCCCCTATGGCTACACCTTC TRBV6-2/TRBV6-3 . . TRBJ1-2
CASRSIRGYGYTF TGTGCCAGCCGCTCCATCCGAGGCTATGGCTACACCTTC TRBV27 . few TRBJ1-2
CASSVVAGGPDEQFF TGTGCCAGCAGCGTAGTAGCGGGAGGGCCCGATGAGCAGTTCTTC TRBV9 TRBD2 . TRBJ2-1
CASRDGTSGSNEQFF TGTGCCAGCAGAGACGGGACTAGCGGGAGTAATGAGCAGTTCTTC TRBV5-4 TRBD2 . TRBJ2-1
CASTAGSYEQYF TGTGCCAGCACCGCGGGCTCCTACGAGCAGTACTTC TRBV6-5 . . TRBJ2-7
CASSLAGGSSTDTQYF TGCGCCAGCAGCTTGGCGGGGGGGTCTAGCACAGATACGCAGTATTTT TRBV5-1 TRBD2 . TRBJ2-3
CASGQAGNQPQHF TGTGCCAGCGGACAGGCGGGCAATCAGCCCCAGCATTTT TRBV6-5 TRBD1 . TRBJ1-5
CASSRPNNEQFF TGTGCCAGCTCACGACCCAACAATGAGCAGTTCTTC TRBV18 . . TRBJ2-1
CASSGRGDTQYF TGTGCCAGCAGCGGCAGAGGAGATACGCAGTATTTT TRBV9 . . TRBJ2-3
CASSLRRFSGNTIYF TGTGCCAGCAGCTTAAGGAGGTTCTCTGGAAACACCATATATTTT TRBV13 . . TRBJ1-3
CASSQATRVRADTQYF TGCGCCAGCAGCCAAGCAACTAGGGTTAGGGCAGATACGCAGTATTTT TRBV4-1 . . TRBJ2-3
CASSEGQGDTQYF TGTGCCAGCAGTGAAGGGCAGGGGGATACGCAGTATTTT TRBV6-1 . . TRBJ2-3